One and the same sample provided the 14 T cell receptor beta chains below, sequenced in a study of blood T cell repertoires in COVID-19. Profiling relied on immunoSEQ multiplex PCR, and the TCRdb table lists in-frame clones only, not all of them. The data show 30,000 to 45,000 clones, 80% to 90% seen once. The sequenced sample consisted of peripheral blood. These TCRs come from a human donor in a cohort sampled during active COVID-19.

This chain joins TRBV7-9 and TRBJ2-3, with a possible D match to TRBD2 (6 bases). V lost 5 bases to trimming and J lost 6 bases, with 21 bases between them. Germline V CDR1 and CDR2: SEHNR, FQNEAQ (reference sequence). The CDR3 runs to 16 residues. The DNA of the CDR3 is TGTGCCAGCAGCACCTCGCGGGGCGGAGGGTCGGATACGCAGTATTTT. Translation: CASSTSRGGGSDTQYF.

This chain connects TRBV2 to TRBJ2-3; D remains ambiguous. V lost 6 bases, J lost 6 bases, and 13 bases lay in between. Looked up from germline, CDR1 is SNHLY and CDR2 is FYNNEI. The CDR3 consists of 13 residues. Here the CDR3 DNA reads TGTGCCAGCAGAGTACGAGGTTCGGATACGCAGTATTTT. Its translation: CASRVRGSDTQYF.

This sequence joins TRBV21-1 and TRBJ2-1; the D call of TRBD1 is as the table states it, not checked on the DNA. TRBV21-1 is a pseudogene. CDR3 length: 14 amino acids. The DNA of the CDR3 is TGTGCCAGCAGCACACACCAGGGGGCCGGTGAGCAGTTCTTC. Translated, it gives CASSTHQGAGEQFF.

The chain links TRBV29-1 to TRBJ2-4; 10 positions agree with TRBD2. The V gene end was trimmed by 2 bases and the J gene end by 4 bases; junction bases not matched to a gene: 5. CDR1 and CDR2 from the germline V gene are SQVTM and ANQGSEA. The CDR3 runs 15 residues. The chain's CDR3 is CSVERLAGVKNIQYF. CDR3 in DNA: TGCAGCGTTGAAAGGCTAGCGGGGGTAAAAAACATTCAGTACTTC.

The chain joins TRBV5-6 to TRBJ2-7; no clear D gene. Germline V gene data show CDR1 as SGHDT and CDR2 as YYEEEE. V shed 4 bases and J shed 3 bases, with 8 bases lying between them. The CDR3 length is 12 residues. CDR3 in amino acids: CASSVPNYEQYF. The DNA for the CDR3 is TGTGCCAGCAGCGTGCCTAACTACGAGCAGTACTTC.

The chain uses TRBV27 and TRBJ2-5; 11 bases match TRBD2. V shed 5 bases and J 5 bases; nucleotides not matched to a gene: 10. Germline CDR1 is MNHEY and CDR2 is SMNVEV (reference sequence). The CDR3 runs 16 residues. CDR3 DNA: TGTGCCAGCAGTCTGGGAACTAGCGGGGGTACGGAGACCCAGTACTTC. It is translated as CASSLGTSGGTETQYF.

The J gene is TRBJ2-4, the V gene TRBV6-5; a possible D gene is TRBD2 (5 bases). Germline V gives CDR1 MNHEY, CDR2 SVGAGI. Deletions cut 7 bases from V and 8 bases from J, with 15 bases between. This CDR3 is built from 13 residues. Here the CDR3 DNA reads TGTGCCAGCACCTACGGGCTGGGAGACATTCAGTACTTC. This translates into CASTYGLGDIQYF.

The chain carries TRBV30 and TRBJ2-2; D remains ambiguous. CDR1 GTSNPN and CDR2 SVGIG come from the germline V gene (reference sequence). The CDR3 has 14 amino acids. Trimming shortened V by 1 base and J by 2 bases, and 8 bases separated the two germline ends. CDR3 sequence (DNA): TGTGCCTGGAGTGATTTACAAAACACCGGGGAGCTGTTTTTT. Protein sequence: CAWSDLQNTGELFF.

The gene calls are TRBV5-5 and TRBJ1-1, with D possibly matching TRBD1 (6 bases). V gave up 0 bases and J gave up 2 bases, with 11 bases separating them. The germline gives CDR1 SGHKS, CDR2 YYEKEE (reference sequence). The CDR3 is 15 residues long. The CDR3 reads CASSLGGHGNTEAFF. CDR3 DNA: TGTGCCAGCAGCTTGGGGGGGCACGGAAACACTGAAGCTTTCTTT. Complete variable domain (other parts from reference TRBV5-5 and TRBJ1-1): DAGVTQSPTHLIKTRGQQVTLRCSPISGHKSVSWYQQVLGQGPQFIFQYYEKEERGRGNFPDRFSARQFPNYSSELNVNALLLGDSALYLCASSLGGHGNTEAFFGQGTRLTVV.

This clone was observed a few times. The chain joins TRBV29-1 to TRBJ2-3; 9 bases agree with TRBD2. This CDR3 spans 13 amino acids. Germline V gene lookup returns CDR1 SQVTM and CDR2 ANQGSEA. After removal of 4 bases from V and 7 bases from J, the junction contained 6 bases not matched to a gene. The CDR3 reads CSVVRGGGYTQYF. The CDR3 DNA reads TGCAGCGTTGTTCGCGGGGGGGGTTATACGCAGTATTTT.

V and J are TRBV6-4 and TRBJ2-2; weak D call: TRBD1 (6 bases). The V gene lost 4 bases and the J gene lost 5 bases, with 11 bases spanning the gap. The germline V gene has CDR1 MRHNA and CDR2 SNTAGT. The CDR3 runs to 14 residues. The CDR3 DNA reads as TGTGCCAGCAGTGTTGCCAGGGGAACCGGGGAGCTGTTTTTT. As protein: CASSVARGTGELFF.

The gene calls are TRBV19 and TRBJ1-5; 7 positions agree with TRBD1. V was clipped by 3 bases and J by 7 bases; unmatched bases: 3. The CDR3 sequence is 13 residues long. Germline V CDR1 and CDR2: LNHDA, SQIVND (reference sequence). The CDR3 here is CASSITGQQPQHF. The CDR3 coding sequence is TGTGCCAGTAGTATTACGGGACAGCAGCCCCAGCATTTT.

This clone was counted a single time. V gene TRBV5-1 combines with J gene TRBJ2-3; TRBD2 agrees at 14 bases. Germline CDR1 and CDR2: SGHRS and YFSETQ. The CDR3 has 16 residues. The junction had 5 bases not matched to a gene; V was cut back by 3 bases and J by 5 bases. The CDR3 protein is CASSSGLAGGLDTQYF. CDR3 nucleotides: TGCGCCAGCAGCTCTGGACTAGCGGGAGGATTAGATACGCAGTATTTT.

V gene TRBV19 combines with J gene TRBJ1-4, with no clear D. The germline V gene has CDR1 LNHDA and CDR2 SQIVND (reference sequence). This CDR3 comprises 16 residues. V was cut by 5 bases and J by 0 bases, with 13 bases left in between. The CDR3 loop is CASSPWATATNEKLFF. The CDR3 DNA reads TGTGCCAGTAGTCCCTGGGCGACGGCAACTAATGAAAAACTGTTTTTT. The full variable domain, rest sourced from reference TRBV19 and TRBJ1-4, is DGGITQSPKYLFRKEGQNVTLSCEQNLNHDAMYWYRQDPGQGLRLIYYSQIVNDFQKGDIAEGYSVSREKKESFPLTVTSAQKNPTAFYLCASSPWATATNEKLFFGSGTQLSVL.